The 29 T cell receptor beta chains presented below share a single source sample, sequenced in a study of control samples from healthy donors and cancer patients. TCRdb keeps only in-frame clones here, not all; method: immunoSEQ multiplex PCR. Among under 85,000 clones listed, approximately 89% were seen once. Sample: PBMCs. All receptors come from a man between 60 and 75 years old with colorectal cancer.

This clone came up once. V and J are TRBV6-5 and TRBJ2-1, with TRBD2 identical over 7 bases. This CDR3 is built from 14 residues. The V gene end was trimmed by 10 bases and the J gene end by 3 bases; junction bases not matched to a gene: 9. Germline V gene data show CDR1 as MNHEY and CDR2 as SVGAGI. CDR3 in amino acids: CATSWGGGYNEQFF. CDR3 in DNA: TGTGCCACCTCCTGGGGGGGTGGCTACAATGAGCAGTTCTTC.

The V call is TRBV2, the J call TRBJ1-2; no clear D gene. Germline V gives CDR1 SNHLY, CDR2 FYNNEI. The CDR3 is 12 amino acids. Trimming took 1 base from V and 4 from J, leaving 4 bases between them. The CDR3 bases are TGTGCCAGCAGTGAAGACAGCTATGGCTACACCTTC. Translation: CASSEDSYGYTF.

The chain carries TRBV6-2 or TRBV6-3 and TRBJ2-1, with a tentative D call TRBD2 (7 bases). Per the germline V gene, CDR1 is MNHEY and CDR2 is SVGEGT. The CDR3 runs 15 residues. Trimming removed 6 bases at V and 2 bases at J, with 14 bases between. CDR3 sequence reads: CASSIRGAPYNEQFF. CDR3 DNA sequence: TGTGCCAGCAGCATACGGGGGGCCCCCTACAATGAGCAGTTCTTC.

The chain has TRBV4-3 and TRBJ1-4; no firm D call. This CDR3 region has 14 residues. Trimming removed 3 bases at V and 4 bases at J, with 9 bases between. Germline-derived CDR1 and CDR2 are LGHNA and YSLEER. CDR3 DNA sequence: TGCGCCAGCAGCCACGGACGGGATAATGAAAAACTGTTTTTT. Translated, it gives CASSHGRDNEKLFF.

CDR3: CASSVVVSPGELFF. In DNA form, the CDR3 reads TGTGCCAGCAGCGTAGTAGTGTCTCCCGGGGAGCTGTTTTTT. The V gene is TRBV9, the J gene TRBJ2-2, with unresolved D. Germline CDR1 and CDR2: SGDLS and YYNGEE. The CDR3 length is 14 residues. V lost 0 bases and J lost 6, with 9 bases in between.

The chain employs TRBV4-1 and TRBJ2-7; no clear D. Germline loops: CDR1 MGHRA, CDR2 YSYEKL. The V end was cut by 2 bases, the J end by 0 bases, with 8 bases between. This CDR3 region has 14 residues. In nucleotides, the CDR3 is TGCGCCAGCAGCCAAAACGACGGCTCCTACGAGCAGTACTTC. It encodes CASSQNDGSYEQYF.

The chain uses TRBV29-1 and TRBJ2-1, with 7 nucleotides matching TRBD1. Germline-derived CDR1 and CDR2 are SQVTM and ANQGSEA. The CDR3 consists of 15 residues. J was trimmed by 9 bases and V by 3 bases; bases with no gene match: 14. The CDR3 protein is CSVEGHRGNVGEQFF. In DNA, the CDR3 is TGCAGCGTTGAGGGGCACAGGGGCAACGTGGGTGAGCAGTTCTTC.

The V call is TRBV14, the J call TRBJ2-7; D is undetermined. The CDR3 loop spans 11 amino acids. Trimming removed 3 bases from V and 1 base from J, with 1 base in between. Germline loops: CDR1 SGHDN, CDR2 FVKESK. CDR3: CASSQSYEQYF. The CDR3 bases are TGTGCCAGCAGCCAGTCCTACGAGCAGTACTTC.

The CDR3 here is CASSQDLSAGGTRTQYF. The CDR3 DNA sequence: TGCGCCAGCAGCCAAGATCTTTCAGCGGGGGGGACAAGGACGCAGTATTTT. The V and J genes are TRBV4-1 and TRBJ2-3; 10 nucleotides match TRBD2. From germline, CDR1 is MGHRA and CDR2 YSYEKL. J was trimmed by 9 bases and V by 0 bases; bases with no gene match: 12. CDR3 size: 17 residues.

The gene calls are TRBV12-3 or TRBV12-4 and TRBJ2-2; no clear D. The V and J ends lost 4 bases and 6 bases respectively, with 6 bases between them. The CDR3 loop spans 12 amino acids. CDR3: CASSSMSGELFF. The CDR3 coding sequence is TGTGCCAGCAGTTCAATGTCCGGGGAGCTGTTTTTT.

The gene calls are TRBV6-5 and TRBJ2-1; the D is unclear. From germline, CDR1 is MNHEY and CDR2 SVGAGI. This CDR3 is built from 13 residues. V lost 8 bases to trimming and J lost 3 bases, with 11 bases between them. The CDR3, as DNA: TGTGCCAGCCATCCCAGTTACTACAATGAGCAGTTCTTC. The encoded protein is CASHPSYYNEQFF.

The chain employs TRBV10-3 and TRBJ2-4; TRBD2 is a possible D gene (7 bases). The CDR3 extends over 14 amino acids. Deletions cut 2 bases from V and 6 bases from J, with 11 bases between. Germline V lookup: CDR1 ENHRY, CDR2 SYGVKD. The DNA for the CDR3 is TGTGCCATCAGTGAGCCGGGGGGCAGAAACATTCAGTACTTC. It yields the protein CAISEPGGRNIQYF.

This clone has just one count. The genes are TRBV5-1 and TRBJ1-3; 7 bases match TRBD1. This CDR3 region has 13 residues. Trimming removed 6 bases from V and 1 base from J; junction bases left unmatched: 1. The germline CDR1 and CDR2 sequences are SGHRS and YFSETQ. The chain's CDR3 is CASTGQSGNTIYF. CDR3 coding DNA: TGCGCCAGCACGGGACAGTCTGGAAACACCATATATTTT.

This clone was picked up one time. CDR3 residues: CASSIDRRVPQHF. Written as DNA, the CDR3 is TGTGCCAGTAGTATCGACCGCCGGGTGCCCCAGCATTTT. The chain is built from TRBV19 and TRBJ1-5; D unresolved. The V end was cut by 3 bases, the J end by 9 bases, with 12 bases between. Germline loops: CDR1 LNHDA, CDR2 SQIVND (reference sequence). The CDR3 is made up of 13 amino acids.

This chain connects TRBV19 to TRBJ1-2; D is ambiguous. With 1 base removed from V and 2 bases from J, the gap between germline ends came to 8 bases. The CDR3 is 14 residues long. Per germline, CDR1 LNHDA and CDR2 SQIVND (reference sequence). The CDR3 region has the DNA TGTGCCAGTAGTATAGGGCACGGGAACTATGGCTACACCTTC. Protein product: CASSIGHGNYGYTF.

The chain carries TRBV6-5 and TRBJ1-1; the match to TRBD1 covers 7 bases. This CDR3 is 14 amino acids long. Germline CDR1 and CDR2: MNHEY and SVGAGI. V lost 0 bases and J lost 11; bases outside the gene matches: 9. CDR3 DNA: TGTGCCAGCAGTTACTCCCCCGGGGGACAGAATGCTTTCTTT. This gives the protein CASSYSPGGQNAFF.

This sequence joins TRBV7-9 and TRBJ2-1; TRBD2 is a possible D gene (6 bases). The V gene lost 8 bases and the J gene lost 0 bases, with 11 bases spanning the gap. The CDR3 loop spans 14 amino acids. Germline CDR1 and CDR2: SEHNR and FQNEAQ (reference sequence). CDR3 residues: CASGGSGSYNEQFF. Here the CDR3 DNA reads TGTGCCAGCGGGGGGTCTGGCTCCTACAATGAGCAGTTCTTC.

The V and J genes are TRBV11-2 and TRBJ1-2; 8 positions match TRBD1. CDR1 and CDR2 (germline): SGHAT, FQNNGV. V lost 5 bases to trimming and J lost 2 bases; unmatched junction nucleotides: 10. The CDR3 totals 16 residues. This CDR3 is CASSLRWDRPNYGYTF. The CDR3 DNA reads TGTGCCAGCAGCCTTAGGTGGGACAGGCCGAACTATGGCTACACCTTC.

This clone showed up just once. The chain has TRBV12-3 or TRBV12-4 and TRBJ1-2; D ambiguous. This CDR3 contains 12 residues. V shed 3 bases and J shed 1 base, with 3 bases lying between them. As DNA, the CDR3 is TGTGCCAGCAGTTTCGATAACTATGGCTACACCTTC. Translated, it gives CASSFDNYGYTF.

The chain employs TRBV2 and TRBJ2-5; possible D gene TRBD1, 6 bases. Looked up from germline, CDR1 is SNHLY and CDR2 is FYNNEI. The V and J ends lost 8 bases and 5 bases respectively, with 12 bases between them. CDR3 size: 12 residues. CDR3 sequence reads: CASFLGGETQYF. In nucleotides, the CDR3 is TGTGCCAGCTTTCTAGGGGGTGAGACCCAGTACTTC.

Note on this clone: At the DNA level, this CDR3 is encoded by other sequences in the same sample as well. This rearrangement joins TRBV6-2 or TRBV6-3 to TRBJ1-5, with D unresolved. The CDR3 has 15 amino acids. V dropped 1 base and J dropped 0 bases, with 7 bases sitting between them. CDR1 is MNHEY, CDR2 SVGEGT, per germline. CDR3 DNA sequence: TGTGCCAGCAGTTACTATGGGAATAGCAATCAGCCCCAGCATTTT. Translating gives CASSYYGNSNQPQHF.

The chain employs TRBV5-1 and TRBJ2-5; D might be TRBD1 (6 bases). The germline gives CDR1 SGHRS, CDR2 YFSETQ. Trimming took 5 bases from V and 0 from J, leaving 11 bases between them. The CDR3 spans 14 residues. CDR3 DNA sequence: TGCGCCAGCAGGGGGGACACCTACCAAGAGACCCAGTACTTC. It codes for CASRGDTYQETQYF.

The chain links TRBV19 to TRBJ2-5; 9 bases align to TRBD1. This CDR3 has 15 amino acids. V shed 5 bases and J 0 bases; nucleotides not matched to a gene: 4. In germline, CDR1 is LNHDA, CDR2 SQIVND (reference sequence). As DNA, the CDR3 is TGTGCCAGTAGTTTGGGACAGGGTCACCAAGAGACCCAGTACTTC. It specifies CASSLGQGHQETQYF.

This chain links TRBV29-1 with TRBJ2-2; D not certain. Germline lookup yields CDR1 SQVTM and CDR2 ANQGSEA. This CDR3 spans 14 amino acids. V was clipped by 3 bases and J by 8 bases, with 16 bases between them. The CDR3 protein is CSVEYIQLWGELFF. Here the CDR3 DNA reads TGCAGCGTTGAGTACATCCAACTATGGGGGGAGCTGTTTTTT.

Written as DNA, the CDR3 is TGTGCCAGCAGTTACTCGAGGCGACCCGGCGAGCAGTACTTC. It translates to CASSYSRRPGEQYF. This chain joins TRBV6-2 or TRBV6-3 and TRBJ2-7; D unclear. Germline V gene lookup returns CDR1 MNHEY and CDR2 SVGEGT. CDR3 length equals 14 residues. Trimming took 0 bases from V and 6 from J, leaving 12 bases between them.

As DNA, the CDR3 is TGTGCCAGCAGCGCCCGGGACGGGAACACTGAAGCTTTCTTT. Translating it yields CASSARDGNTEAFF. This rearrangement joins TRBV4-2 to TRBJ1-1; tentatively, D is TRBD1 (5 bases). The CDR3 loop spans 14 amino acids. The germline CDR1 and CDR2 sequences are LGHNA and YNFKEQ. Trimming left V 5 bases short and J 1 base short, with 11 bases between.

The CDR3 sequence is CASSWGGDKNIQYF. The CDR3 coding sequence is TGTGCCAGCTCCTGGGGGGGAGACAAAAACATTCAGTACTTC. This chain links TRBV27 with TRBJ2-4; 7 bases map to TRBD2. The CDR3 consists of 14 residues. Per germline, CDR1 MNHEY and CDR2 SMNVEV (reference sequence). With V trimmed by 8 bases and J by 3 bases, 7 bases remained unmatched.

The chain has TRBV15 and TRBJ2-1, with D tentatively TRBD1 (6 bases). Trimming cost V 0 bases and J 2 bases, with 11 bases left between them. Germline CDR1 is LNHNV and CDR2 is YYDKDF (reference sequence). The CDR3 spans 16 residues. DNA for the CDR3: TGTGCCACCAGCAGAGATCTACCAGGGGCCTACAATGAGCAGTTCTTC. Its protein is CATSRDLPGAYNEQFF.

The CDR3 DNA is TGTGCCAGCAGCACCCACGGGACACACCAAGAGACCCAGTACTTC. Protein product: CASSTHGTHQETQYF. The chain carries TRBV7-9 and TRBJ2-5; weak D call: TRBD1 (6 bases). Trimming took 5 bases from V and 0 from J, leaving 13 bases between them. Germline assignment: CDR1 SEHNR and CDR2 FQNEAQ (reference sequence). This CDR3 has 15 amino acids.